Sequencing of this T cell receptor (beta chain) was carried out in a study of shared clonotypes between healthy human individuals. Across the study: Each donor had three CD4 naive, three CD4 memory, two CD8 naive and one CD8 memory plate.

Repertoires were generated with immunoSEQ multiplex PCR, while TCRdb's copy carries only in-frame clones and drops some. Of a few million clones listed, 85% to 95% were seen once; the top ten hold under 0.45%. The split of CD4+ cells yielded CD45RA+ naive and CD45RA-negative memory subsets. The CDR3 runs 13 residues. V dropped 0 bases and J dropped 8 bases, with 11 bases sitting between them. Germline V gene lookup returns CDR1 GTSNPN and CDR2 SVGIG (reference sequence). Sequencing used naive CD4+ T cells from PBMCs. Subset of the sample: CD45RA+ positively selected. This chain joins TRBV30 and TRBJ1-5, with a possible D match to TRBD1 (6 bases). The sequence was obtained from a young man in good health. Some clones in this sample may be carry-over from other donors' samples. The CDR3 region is CAWSVQGQEPQHF. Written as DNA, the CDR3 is TGTGCCTGGAGTGTACAGGGTCAGGAGCCCCAGCATTTT.